These 32 T cell receptor beta chains originate from one sample sequenced in a study of blood T cell repertoires in COVID-19. The table came from immunoSEQ multiplex PCR; TCRdb's copy has only in-frame clones and leaves some out. The table has 150,000 to 200,000 clones, about 72% seen once. Sequenced material: PBMCs or T cells enriched from blood (not recorded which). The receptors here all came from a woman aged 45-65 years who had recovered from COVID-19.

The chain has TRBV12-3 or TRBV12-4 and TRBJ2-7; tentative D call: TRBD2 (5 bases). The CDR3 runs 12 residues. V lost 6 bases and J 6 bases, leaving 12 bases between the germline ends. As DNA, the CDR3 is TGTGCCAGCAGCTCCGGCGGGCCCGAGCAGTACTTC. Translation gives CASSSGGPEQYF.

The chain recombines TRBV28 with TRBJ1-1, with D perhaps matching TRBD1 (6 bases). V gave up 5 bases and J gave up 7 bases, with 14 bases separating them. CDR3 length: 13 residues. Germline CDR1 and CDR2: MDHEN and SYDVKM. The CDR3 bases are TGTGCCAGCAGTATTACAGGGTTTGGTGAAGCTTTCTTT. Encoded protein: CASSITGFGEAFF.

This chain joins TRBV7-3 and TRBJ2-7; D is possibly TRBD1 (6 bases). V shed 2 bases and J shed 4 bases, with 18 bases lying between them. The CDR3 is 16 residues long. In germline, CDR1 is SGHTA, CDR2 FQGTGA. The CDR3 bases are TGTGCCAGCAGCTTAGCATCCGGGACACCCATATACGAGCAGTACTTC. Its translation: CASSLASGTPIYEQYF.

This chain links TRBV7-6 with TRBJ2-5; D unresolved. Germline V gives CDR1 SGHVS, CDR2 FNYEAQ. Trimming left V 1 base short and J 6 bases short, with 12 bases between. The CDR3 covers 14 residues. CDR3 protein: CASSLDRAQKTQYF. The CDR3 region has the DNA TGTGCCAGCAGCTTAGACAGAGCCCAGAAGACCCAGTACTTC. The full variable domain, in which reference TRBV7-6 and TRBJ2-5 provide the parts outside the CDR3, is GAGVSQSPRYKVTKRGQDVALRCDPISGHVSLYWYRQALGQGPEFLTYFNYEAQQDKSGLPNDRFSAERPEGSISTLTIQRTEQRDSAMYRCASSLDRAQKTQYFGPGTRLLVL.

The J gene is TRBJ2-3, the V gene TRBV3-1 (or the pseudogene TRBV3-2); 9 nucleotides match TRBD1. The CDR3 runs 15 residues. The J segment lost 7 bases and the V segment lost 4 bases, leaving 9 bases of the junction unmatched. CDR1 and CDR2 (germline): LGHDT, YNNKEL (reference sequence). The DNA of the CDR3 is TGTGCCAGCAGCCCCGGGACAGGGATGTCTAATACGCAGTATTTT. It is translated as CASSPGTGMSNTQYF.

This chain joins TRBV27 and TRBJ2-1, with D possibly matching TRBD2 (5 bases). Trimming removed 6 bases from V and 9 bases from J, with 15 bases in between. CDR1 and CDR2 from the germline V gene are MNHEY and SMNVEV (reference sequence). CDR3 length: 13 amino acids. The CDR3 spells CASRSSGIGEQFF. As DNA, the CDR3 is TGTGCCAGCAGGTCCTCGGGGATTGGTGAGCAGTTCTTC.

The chain combines TRBV6-2 or TRBV6-3 with TRBJ1-1, with 9 bases matching TRBD1. This CDR3 has 14 amino acids. V dropped 6 bases and J dropped 3; count of bases not matched to a gene: 5. The V gene's germline CDR1 is MNHEY and CDR2 SVGEGT. CDR3 nucleotide sequence: TGTGCCAGCAGCCCTACAGGGGGCCACACTGAAGCTTTCTTT. Translation: CASSPTGGHTEAFF.

This clone was detected a few times. The V call is TRBV6-1, the J call TRBJ2-1, with TRBD2 matching 12 bases. With 4 bases clipped from V and 0 bases from J, the junction kept 1 base outside the gene matches. CDR3 length equals 16 residues. Germline loops: CDR1 MNHNS, CDR2 SASEGT. In DNA, the CDR3 is TGTGCCAGCAGTGTGACTAGCGGGAGCTCCTACAATGAGCAGTTCTTC. Amino acid sequence: CASSVTSGSSYNEQFF.

This chain joins TRBV6-5 and TRBJ1-6; tentatively, D is TRBD1 (5 bases). Trimming removed 0 bases at V and 7 bases at J, with 10 bases between. The CDR3 extends over 15 amino acids. CDR1 and CDR2 (germline): MNHEY, SVGAGI. The CDR3 sequence is CASSYSWGDNSPLHF. The CDR3 DNA reads TGTGCCAGCAGTTACTCGTGGGGGGACAATTCACCCCTCCACTTT.

V gene TRBV5-1 combines with J gene TRBJ2-1, with 10 bases fitting TRBD2. The CDR3 sequence is 15 residues long. Germline V gene sequence: CDR1 SGHRS, CDR2 YFSETQ. The V and J ends lost 4 bases and 12 bases, in that order; junction bases with no gene match: 13. The chain's CDR3 is CASSATGTSAQAQFF. CDR3 DNA: TGCGCCAGCAGCGCGACCGGGACTAGCGCTCAAGCGCAGTTCTTC.

The J gene is TRBJ2-1, the V gene TRBV3-1 (or the pseudogene TRBV3-2), with TRBD2 identical over 8 bases. Losses at the gene ends were 1 base for V and 7 bases for J; bases not matched to a gene: 9. CDR3 length equals 16 residues. In germline, CDR1 is LGHDT, CDR2 YNNKEL (reference sequence). The CDR3 spells CASSQAYLAGRNEQFF. CDR3 nucleotide sequence: TGTGCCAGCAGCCAAGCCTACTTAGCGGGAAGGAATGAGCAGTTCTTC.

The rearrangement links TRBV15 to TRBJ1-3; 7 bases align to TRBD1. The CDR3 spans 15 residues. The germline V gene encodes CDR1 LNHNV and CDR2 YYDKDF (reference sequence). The junction had 5 bases not matched to a gene; V was cut back by 6 bases and J by 0 bases. The CDR3 is CATSDRASSGNTIYF. The CDR3 DNA sequence: TGTGCCACCAGTGACAGGGCCAGCTCTGGAAACACCATATATTTT.

In the case of this clone: Other DNA sequences in the sample encode the same CDR3. Here the CDR3 DNA reads TGCAGTGCTAGTACTAGCGCAGATACGCAGTATTTT. It encodes CSASTSADTQYF. V gene TRBV20-1 combines with J gene TRBJ2-3; TRBD2 matches at 7 bases. The V gene's germline CDR1 is DFQATT and CDR2 SNEGSKA (reference sequence). Trimming cost V 3 bases and J 4 bases; bases outside gene matches: 1. The CDR3 spans 12 residues.

This clone was recorded only once. V gene TRBV18 combines with J gene TRBJ2-1; 8 nucleotides line up with TRBD2. V trimming: 3 bases; J trimming: 7 bases; junction bases outside the gene matches: 8. The CDR3 length is 15 residues. Germline loops: CDR1 KGHSH, CDR2 LQKENI. CDR3 loop: CASSPTTGGDNEQFF. CDR3 DNA sequence: TGTGCCAGCTCACCGACGACGGGAGGGGATAATGAGCAGTTCTTC.

This clone was detected once. The chain uses TRBV19 and TRBJ1-2; 12 bases fit TRBD1. The CDR3 is 19 amino acids. With V trimmed by 5 bases and J by 3 bases, 16 bases remained unmatched. Germline CDR1 LNHDA, CDR2 SQIVND (reference sequence). In DNA form, the CDR3 reads TGTGCCAGTAGTCGACTAACCGGGACAGGGGGCCCGAAGGACTATGGCTACACCTTC. Its protein product is CASSRLTGTGGPKDYGYTF. Full variable domain (rest looked up from reference TRBV19 and TRBJ1-2): DGGITQSPKYLFRKEGQNVTLSCEQNLNHDAMYWYRQDPGQGLRLIYYSQIVNDFQKGDIAEGYSVSREKKESFPLTVTSAQKNPTAFYLCASSRLTGTGGPKDYGYTFGSGTRLTVV.

V gene TRBV5-1 combines with J gene TRBJ2-2, with 8 bases lining up with TRBD1. The V gene's germline CDR1 is SGHRS and CDR2 YFSETQ. This CDR3 region has 15 residues. Trimming took 4 bases from V and 6 from J; bases not matched to a gene: 8. CDR3 in DNA: TGCGCCAGCAGCCCGGACAGGGAGTTCGCCGGGGAGCTGTTTTTT. As protein: CASSPDREFAGELFF.

The chain combines TRBV7-8 with TRBJ2-7; TRBD1 agrees at 11 bases. Germline V lookup: CDR1 SGHVS, CDR2 FQNEAQ. There are 16 residues in the CDR3. The V and J ends lost 5 bases and 1 base, in that order; junction bases with no gene match: 7. CDR3 DNA sequence: TGTGCCAGCAGCCGGACAGGGACAGGGGGTTCCTACGAGCAGTACTTC. This translates into CASSRTGTGGSYEQYF.

This sequence joins TRBV28 and TRBJ1-6, with D possibly TRBD1 on 5 matching bases. This CDR3 is built from 14 residues. The germline CDR1 and CDR2 sequences are MDHEN and SYDVKM. Trimming shortened V by 6 bases and J by 4 bases, and 10 bases separated the two germline ends. The CDR3, as DNA: TGTGCCAGCAGCCTACAGGTGTATAATTCACCCCTCCACTTT. Translated: CASSLQVYNSPLHF.

The chain carries TRBV18 and TRBJ2-2; 7 bases match TRBD1. This CDR3 comprises 16 residues. The V gene end was trimmed by 2 bases and the J gene end by 4 bases; junction bases not matched to a gene: 7. Germline V gene lookup returns CDR1 KGHSH and CDR2 LQKENI. The CDR3: CASSPISAGGTGELFF. Written as DNA, the CDR3 is TGTGCCAGCTCACCAATTTCCGCAGGGGGCACCGGGGAGCTGTTTTTT.

The table lists this clone with a few counts. The chain employs TRBV7-9 and TRBJ1-1, with 8 bases that match TRBD1. V lost 3 bases to trimming and J lost 3 bases; unmatched junction nucleotides: 6. The CDR3 contains 15 residues. Germline CDR1 SEHNR, CDR2 FQNEAQ (reference sequence). The CDR3 here is CASSLGQGADTEAFF. The CDR3 nucleotides read TGTGCCAGCAGCTTGGGGCAGGGGGCGGACACTGAAGCTTTCTTT.

The chain links TRBV6-5 to TRBJ2-2; maybe TRBD2 (7 bases). The ends were cut back, 11 bases at V and 7 bases at J, with 23 bases in the middle. Germline loops: CDR1 MNHEY, CDR2 SVGAGI. The CDR3 is made up of 15 amino acids. CDR3 sequence (DNA): TGTGCCGGCATCCCGAGGGGGAGGGCTGGCGGGGAGCTGTTTTTT. Protein: CAGIPRGRAGGELFF.

V usage is TRBV5-1 and J usage is TRBJ2-2, with D perhaps matching TRBD1 (6 bases). CDR3 length equals 15 residues. Germline V lookup: CDR1 SGHRS, CDR2 YFSETQ. Trimming pared 5 bases from V and 1 base from J, leaving 12 bases between. DNA of the CDR3: TGCGCCAGCAGAGTCAGGGGCGGGAACACCGGGGAGCTGTTTTTT. Translating it yields CASRVRGGNTGELFF.

The V and J genes are TRBV19 and TRBJ2-5; D not resolved. Looked up from germline, CDR1 is LNHDA and CDR2 is SQIVND (reference sequence). CDR3 length equals 14 residues. Trimming pared 4 bases from V and 2 bases from J, leaving 11 bases between. This CDR3 is CASSRSSRQETQYF. CDR3 nucleotide sequence: TGTGCCAGTAGTAGGTCAAGCAGGCAAGAGACCCAGTACTTC.

This clone was seen a few times. The genes are TRBV4-1 and TRBJ1-3, with 10 bases matching TRBD1. Losses at the gene ends were 0 bases for V and 4 bases for J; bases not matched to a gene: 6. CDR3 length: 17 amino acids. Germline-derived CDR1 and CDR2 are MGHRA and YSYEKL. Here the CDR3 reads CASSQDPGTGVGNTIYF. For the CDR3, the DNA is TGCGCCAGCAGCCAAGATCCCGGGACAGGGGTCGGAAACACCATATATTTT.

The chain employs TRBV6-5 and TRBJ2-7; a possible D gene is TRBD2 (6 bases). CDR1 and CDR2 from the germline V gene are MNHEY and SVGAGI. Trimming left V 6 bases short and J 5 bases short, with 11 bases between. The CDR3 spans 12 residues. CDR3 amino acids: CASSHWGDEQYF. As DNA, the CDR3 is TGTGCCAGCAGCCACTGGGGGGACGAGCAGTACTTC.

V usage is TRBV3-1 (or the pseudogene TRBV3-2) and J usage is TRBJ2-5, with TRBD2 identical over 7 bases. The germline gives CDR1 LGHDT, CDR2 YNNKEL (reference sequence). The CDR3 totals 13 residues. Trimming cost V 1 base and J 5 bases; bases outside gene matches: 1. The CDR3 bases are TGTGCCAGCAGCCAAGTCGGGGGGGAGACCCAGTACTTC. Translated: CASSQVGGETQYF.

V gene TRBV7-3 combines with J gene TRBJ2-5; no reliable D call. V lost 1 base to trimming and J lost 5 bases, with 8 bases between them. CDR3 length equals 13 residues. CDR1 is SGHTA and CDR2 is FQGTGA in the germline V gene. The DNA for the CDR3 is TGTGCCAGCAGCTTAAGTCAGGTGGAGACCCAGTACTTC. It is translated as CASSLSQVETQYF.

The rearrangement uses TRBV2 and TRBJ2-7, with 11 bases lining up with TRBD2. The CDR3 contains 13 residues. The germline V gene encodes CDR1 SNHLY and CDR2 FYNNEI. Trimming took 6 bases from V and 2 from J; bases not matched to a gene: 0. The CDR3 protein is CASRTSGTYEQYF. The CDR3 nucleotides are TGTGCCAGCAGGACTAGCGGGACCTACGAGCAGTACTTC.

The V gene is TRBV6-5, the J gene TRBJ2-3, with D unclear. Trimming cost V 4 bases and J 0 bases, with 8 bases left between them. CDR3 length: 14 residues. The germline gives CDR1 MNHEY, CDR2 SVGAGI. The CDR3 nucleotides read TGTGCCAGCAGTTCCCCACGGAGCACAGATACGCAGTATTTT. It translates to CASSSPRSTDTQYF.

The chain carries TRBV2 and TRBJ1-5; possible D gene TRBD1, 5 bases. V shed 5 bases and J shed 5 bases, with 16 bases lying between them. CDR3 length equals 15 residues. The germline V gene has CDR1 SNHLY and CDR2 FYNNEI. The CDR3 sequence is CASSFSPRGDQPQHF. In DNA, the CDR3 is TGTGCCAGCAGTTTTTCCCCCCGGGGGGATCAGCCCCAGCATTTT.

The V call is TRBV7-2, the J call TRBJ2-1, with a possible D match to TRBD2 (5 bases). The germline CDR1 and CDR2 sequences are SGHTA and FQGNSA. V shed 2 bases and J shed 4 bases, with 12 bases lying between them. CDR3 length equals 15 residues. CDR3 residues: CASSLWAGLYNEQFF. The CDR3 coding sequence is TGTGCCAGCAGCTTATGGGCAGGACTGTACAATGAGCAGTTCTTC.

V gene TRBV5-6 combines with J gene TRBJ2-7; D perhaps matches TRBD1 (6 bases). Germline lookup yields CDR1 SGHDT and CDR2 YYEEEE. Trimming stripped 2 bases from V and 0 bases from J, with 9 bases between. The CDR3 runs to 14 residues. CDR3 residues: CASSFKQGSYEQYF. For the CDR3, the DNA is TGTGCCAGCAGCTTTAAACAGGGCTCCTACGAGCAGTACTTC.